This TCR beta chain is from a study of blood T cell repertoires in COVID-19. Study summary: Samples of COVID-19 (acute and convalescent) were obtained from the United States, Italy and Spain. PBMCs, B-cell-depleted T cells, or T cells provided the cDNA or gDNA that made up the material.

This clone was counted between two and nine times. Germline V lookup: CDR1 SGHNT, CDR2 YENEEA. V trimming: 5 bases; J trimming: 3 bases; junction bases outside the gene matches: 10. The CDR3 has 17 amino acids. Original methodology: Amplification from reference gene primers served as the basis for estimated nucleated cell counts. The repertoire was sequenced with immunoSEQ multiplex PCR; TCRdb's copy has only in-frame clones and lacks some. That table gives V, J and clone size, and the DNA gave D and trimming. This table has fewer than 100,000 clones, more than 75% appearing once. The TCR originated in a human donor in a cohort sampled during active COVID-19. This sequence joins TRBV11-3 and TRBJ2-3; 11 nucleotides line up with TRBD1. Input material: peripheral blood. The CDR3 loop is CASSPGQGASLTDTQYF. CDR3 nucleotide sequence: TGTGCCAGCAGCCCAGGACAGGGGGCAAGTCTAACAGATACGCAGTATTTT.